The T cell receptor (beta chain) described here comes from a study of B cell selection in AIRE deficiency. General study points: With only TCRbeta sequenced, about 37% of shared healthy Treg sequences overlapped Tconv.

The repertoire was sequenced with immunoSEQ multiplex PCR; TCRdb's copy has only in-frame clones and lacks some. The sample lists about 21,000 clones; 95% to 98% were seen once. The CDR3 is 15 amino acids. The ends were cut back, 2 bases at V and 1 base at J, with 11 bases in the middle. CDR1 is SEHNR and CDR2 is FQNEAQ in the germline V gene (reference sequence). Conventional CD4 T cells were sorted as CD4+CD127+ cells. A note on this clone: Its antigen is unknown.

The sample taken for sequencing was conventional CD4+ T cells sorted from PBMCs. The receptor was derived from a human donor with AIRE deficiency. This sequence joins TRBV7-9 and TRBJ1-1, with no clear D. This CDR3 reads CASSLLSFTNTEAFF. CDR3 DNA: TGTGCCAGCAGCTTATTATCGTTTACGAACACTGAAGCTTTCTTT.